This note documents a single TCR beta chain sequence. Its antigen remains unknown. This sample is drawn from a study of siplizumab effects on memory and regulatory T cells. General study results and limits: Siplizumab cultures yielded proliferating Tregs whose suppressive function was not confirmed. Naive T cells looked more diverse than memory cells, and they looked like major contributors to the alloresponse.

Per individual sample, 9.9 x 10^4 or so TCR templates were assayed. Clones were sequenced by immunoSEQ multiplex PCR, and TCRdb holds only the in-frame ones, with some missing. The sample lists about 50,000 clones, more than 75% occurring once. This receptor was identified in a human donor in good health. Material for sequencing was naive CD8+ T cells sorted from blood.

CDR3 in amino acids: CASSLWDNEQFF. For the CDR3, the DNA is TGTGCCAGCAGCCTCTGGGACAATGAGCAGTTCTTC. The gene calls are TRBV5-4 and TRBJ2-1; D is ambiguous. Germline V gene data show CDR1 as SGHNT and CDR2 as YYREEE (reference sequence). The CDR3 runs to 12 residues. V lost 4 bases and J 5 bases, leaving 7 bases between the germline ends.